The 2 T cell receptor beta chains listed next were all sequenced from one sample in a study of blood T cell repertoires in COVID-19. Libraries were prepared by immunoSEQ multiplex PCR; TCRdb keeps only in-frame clonotypes and omits some of them. The sample yields under 250,000 clones, more than 75% seen once. The material sequenced was PBMCs or T cells enriched from blood (not recorded which). The origin of the receptors is a man between 25 and 39 years old with acute COVID-19.

This clone has only one observation. The DNA of the CDR3 is TGTGCCAGCAGCTACGACATGTACAATGAGCAGTTCTTC. This gives the protein CASSYDMYNEQFF. The chain joins TRBV7-3 to TRBJ2-1; D unresolved. The V and J ends lost 4 bases and 4 bases respectively, with 8 bases between them. Germline CDR1 and CDR2: SGHTA and FQGTGA. This CDR3 is 13 amino acids long.

The chain has TRBV27 and TRBJ2-1, with TRBD2 identical over 9 bases. In germline, CDR1 is MNHEY, CDR2 SMNVEV (reference sequence). V was clipped by 5 bases and J by 4 bases; unmatched bases: 6. The CDR3 has 15 amino acids. The CDR3 DNA is TGTGCCAGCAGTCTGGAGCGGGGGGTGTACAATGAGCAGTTCTTC. Its protein product is CASSLERGVYNEQFF.